The clone carrying this T cell receptor (beta chain) turned up a few times. What it binds is unknown. The germline V gene encodes CDR1 MDHEN and CDR2 SYDVKM. The CDR3 has 10 amino acids. V lost 11 bases to trimming and J lost 3 bases, with 8 bases between them. Expressed TCRB transcripts were sequenced because the isolated RNA had all been reverse transcribed beforehand. Measured with immunoSEQ multiplex PCR; TCRdb has only the in-frame clones, and not every one. This repertoire shows more than 250,000 clones, around 21% found once; its top ten account for around 0.029%. This entry belongs to a study of beta chain features in type 1 diabetes. About the research overall: Patients did not differ from healthy donors in age, gender or cell yield. Across the samples, approximately 98,000,000 sorted cells were examined in total.

Study results and caveats: For type 1 diabetes patients, VDJ junctions showed fewer insertions and more deletions. Any HLA effect on TCRB rearrangement was left unresolved by small sub-analyses. Shorter TCRB CDR3s, moderately but significantly so, marked every one of the four CD4+ subsets in Type 1 diabetes patients.

Source material: naive CD4+ T cells from blood. This TCR came from a woman between 35 and 50 years old with type 1 diabetes. V and J are TRBV28 and TRBJ2-7, with D hard to call. The CDR3: CAASSYEQYF. The CDR3 DNA reads TGTGCCGCCTCCAGCTACGAGCAGTACTTC.